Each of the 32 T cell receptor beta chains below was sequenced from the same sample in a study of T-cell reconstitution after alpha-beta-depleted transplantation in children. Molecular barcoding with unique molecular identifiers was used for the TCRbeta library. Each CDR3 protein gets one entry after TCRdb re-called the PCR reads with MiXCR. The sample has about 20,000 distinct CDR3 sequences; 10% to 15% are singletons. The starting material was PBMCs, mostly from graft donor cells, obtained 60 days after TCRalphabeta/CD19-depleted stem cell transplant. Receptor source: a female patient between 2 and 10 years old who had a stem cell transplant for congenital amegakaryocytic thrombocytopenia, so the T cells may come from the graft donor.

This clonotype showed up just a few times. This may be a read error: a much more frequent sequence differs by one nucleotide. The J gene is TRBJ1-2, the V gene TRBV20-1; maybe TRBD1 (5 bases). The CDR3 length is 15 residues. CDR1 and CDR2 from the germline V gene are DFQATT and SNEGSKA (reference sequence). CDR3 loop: CSARDATASNYGSTF. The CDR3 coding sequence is TGCAGTGCTAGAGATGCGACAGCTTCTAACTATGGCTCCACCTTC.

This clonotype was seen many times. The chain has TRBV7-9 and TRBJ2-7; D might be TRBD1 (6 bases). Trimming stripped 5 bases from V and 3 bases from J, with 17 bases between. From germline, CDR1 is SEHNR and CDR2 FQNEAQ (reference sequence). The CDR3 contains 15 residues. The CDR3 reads CASSPSAGGYYEQYF. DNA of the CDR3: TGTGCCAGCAGCCCATCGGCTGGGGGCTACTACGAGCAGTACTTC.

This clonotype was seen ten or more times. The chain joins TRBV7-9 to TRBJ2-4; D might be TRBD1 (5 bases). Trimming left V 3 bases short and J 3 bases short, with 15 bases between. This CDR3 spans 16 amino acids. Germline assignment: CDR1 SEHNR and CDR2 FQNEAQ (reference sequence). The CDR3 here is CASSFRGPESKNIQYF. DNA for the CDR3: TGTGCCAGCAGCTTTAGGGGTCCCGAAAGCAAAAACATTCAGTACTTC.

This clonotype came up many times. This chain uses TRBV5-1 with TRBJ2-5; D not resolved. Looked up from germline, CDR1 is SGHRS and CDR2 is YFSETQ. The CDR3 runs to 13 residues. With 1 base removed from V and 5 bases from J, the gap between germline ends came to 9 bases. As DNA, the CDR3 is TGCGCCAGCAGCTTGATCGGTCGGGAGACCCAGTACTTC. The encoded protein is CASSLIGRETQYF.

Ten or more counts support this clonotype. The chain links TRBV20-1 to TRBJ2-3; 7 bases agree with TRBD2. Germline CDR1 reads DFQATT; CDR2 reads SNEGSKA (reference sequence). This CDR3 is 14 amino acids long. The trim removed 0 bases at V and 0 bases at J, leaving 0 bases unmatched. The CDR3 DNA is TGCAGTGCTAGAGATAGCGGGAGCACAGATACGCAGTATTTT. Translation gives CSARDSGSTDTQYF.

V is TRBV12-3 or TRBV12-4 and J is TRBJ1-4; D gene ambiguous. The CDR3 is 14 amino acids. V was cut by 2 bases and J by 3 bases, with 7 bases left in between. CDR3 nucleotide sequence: TGTGCCAGCAGTTTATGGGTTCCTAATGAAAAACTGTTTTTT. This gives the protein CASSLWVPNEKLFF.

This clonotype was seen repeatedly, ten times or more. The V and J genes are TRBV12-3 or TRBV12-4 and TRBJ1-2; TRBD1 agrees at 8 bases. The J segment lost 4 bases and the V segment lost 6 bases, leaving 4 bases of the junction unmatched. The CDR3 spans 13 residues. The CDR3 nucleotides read TGTGCCAGCAGCTGGACAGGGTTCTATGGCTACACCTTC. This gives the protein CASSWTGFYGYTF.

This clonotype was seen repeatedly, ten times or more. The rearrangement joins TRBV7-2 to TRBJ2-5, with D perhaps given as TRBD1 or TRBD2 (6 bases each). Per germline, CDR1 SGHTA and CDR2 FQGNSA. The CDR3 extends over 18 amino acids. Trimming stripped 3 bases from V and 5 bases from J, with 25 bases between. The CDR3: CASSFGGTHGRGGETQYF. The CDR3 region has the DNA TGTGCCAGCAGCTTTGGGGGGACCCACGGCAGGGGCGGGGAGACCCAGTACTTC. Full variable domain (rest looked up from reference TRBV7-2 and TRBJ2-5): GAGVSQSPSNKVTEKGKDVELRCDPISGHTALYWYRQSLGQGLEFLIYFQGNSAPDKSGLPSDRFSAERTGGSVSTLTIQRTQQEDSAVYLCASSFGGTHGRGGETQYFGPGTRLLVL.

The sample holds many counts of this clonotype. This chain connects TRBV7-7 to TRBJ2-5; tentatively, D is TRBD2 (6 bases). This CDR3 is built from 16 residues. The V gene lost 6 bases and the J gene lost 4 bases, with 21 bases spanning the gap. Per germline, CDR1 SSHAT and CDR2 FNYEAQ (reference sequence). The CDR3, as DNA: TGTGCCAGCAGTTCCCTGGCGGGACCTGCGATAGAGACCCAGTACTTC. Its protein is CASSSLAGPAIETQYF.

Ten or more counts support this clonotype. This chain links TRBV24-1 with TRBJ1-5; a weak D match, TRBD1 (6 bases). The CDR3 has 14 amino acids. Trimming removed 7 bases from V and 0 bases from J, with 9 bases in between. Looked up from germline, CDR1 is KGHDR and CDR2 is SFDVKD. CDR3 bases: TGTGCCACCAGCCACAGGGATAGCAATCAGCCCCAGCATTTT. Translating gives CATSHRDSNQPQHF.

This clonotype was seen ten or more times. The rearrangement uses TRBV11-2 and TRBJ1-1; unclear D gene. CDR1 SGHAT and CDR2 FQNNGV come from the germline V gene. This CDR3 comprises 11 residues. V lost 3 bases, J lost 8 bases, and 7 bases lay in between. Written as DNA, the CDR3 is TGTGCCAGCAGCTTCCCGGGCGAAGCTTTCTTT. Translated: CASSFPGEAFF.

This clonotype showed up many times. CDR3: CASSTRTEASNTGELFF. DNA of the CDR3: TGTGCCAGCAGCACCAGGACAGAAGCCTCGAACACCGGGGAGCTGTTTTTT. The V gene is TRBV9, the J gene TRBJ2-2; a possible D gene is TRBD1 (6 bases). The CDR3 is 17 residues long. The germline V gene encodes CDR1 SGDLS and CDR2 YYNGEE. V was clipped by 4 bases and J by 0 bases, with 16 bases between them.

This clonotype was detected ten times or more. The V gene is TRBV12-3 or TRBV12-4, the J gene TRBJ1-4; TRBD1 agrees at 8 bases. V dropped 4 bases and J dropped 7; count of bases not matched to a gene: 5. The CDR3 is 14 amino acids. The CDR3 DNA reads TGTGCCAGCAGTTGGACAGGGACGACTGAAAAACTGTTTTTT. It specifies CASSWTGTTEKLFF.

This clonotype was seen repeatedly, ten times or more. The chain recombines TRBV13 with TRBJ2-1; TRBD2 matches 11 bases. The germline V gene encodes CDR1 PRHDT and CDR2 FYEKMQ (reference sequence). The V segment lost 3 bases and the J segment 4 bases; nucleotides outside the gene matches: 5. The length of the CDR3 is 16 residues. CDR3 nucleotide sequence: TGTGCCAGCAGCTTCTCAACTAGCGGGAGATACAATGAGCAGTTCTTC. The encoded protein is CASSFSTSGRYNEQFF.

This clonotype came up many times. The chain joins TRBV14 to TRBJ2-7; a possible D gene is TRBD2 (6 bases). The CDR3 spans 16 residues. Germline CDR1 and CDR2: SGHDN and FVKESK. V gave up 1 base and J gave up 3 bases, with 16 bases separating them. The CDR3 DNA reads TGTGCCAGCAGCCAAGTACAGAGACTAGGGGTCTACGAGCAGTACTTC. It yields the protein CASSQVQRLGVYEQYF. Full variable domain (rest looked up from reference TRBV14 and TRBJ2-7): EAGVTQFPSHSVIEKGQTVTLRCDPISGHDNLYWYRRVMGKEIKFLLHFVKESKQDESGMPNNRFLAERTGGTYSTLKVQPAELEDSGVYFCASSQVQRLGVYEQYFGPGTRLTVT.

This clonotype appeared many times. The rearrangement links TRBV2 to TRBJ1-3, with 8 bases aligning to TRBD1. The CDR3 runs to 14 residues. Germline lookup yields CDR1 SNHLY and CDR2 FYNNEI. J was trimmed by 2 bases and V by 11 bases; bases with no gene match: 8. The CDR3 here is CAGQGAPPGNTIYF. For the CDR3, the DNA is TGTGCCGGCCAGGGGGCGCCCCCTGGAAACACCATATATTTT.

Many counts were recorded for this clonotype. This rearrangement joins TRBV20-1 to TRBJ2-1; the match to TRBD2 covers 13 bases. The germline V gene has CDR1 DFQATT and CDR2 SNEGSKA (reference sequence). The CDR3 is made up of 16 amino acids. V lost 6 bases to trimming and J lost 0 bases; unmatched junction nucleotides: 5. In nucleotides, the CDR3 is TGCAGTGCAAAGCGGACTAGCGGGAGCTCCTACAATGAGCAGTTCTTC. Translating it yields CSAKRTSGSSYNEQFF.

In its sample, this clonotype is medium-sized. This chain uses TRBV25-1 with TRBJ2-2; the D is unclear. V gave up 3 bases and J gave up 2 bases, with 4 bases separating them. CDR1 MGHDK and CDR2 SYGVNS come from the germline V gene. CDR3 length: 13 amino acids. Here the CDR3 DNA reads TGTGCCAGCAGTGATCTTAACACCGGGGAGCTGTTTTTT. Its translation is CASSDLNTGELFF.

The DNA of the CDR3 is TGTGCCAGCAGCCTCTGGGCGGATACGCAGTATTTT. The encoded protein is CASSLWADTQYF. The chain links TRBV7-6 to TRBJ2-3; D ambiguous. The germline V gene has CDR1 SGHVS and CDR2 FNYEAQ. This CDR3 has 12 residues. With 5 bases removed from V and 6 bases from J, the gap between germline ends came to 9 bases.

The CDR3 loop is CAWSVRADTQYF. Here the CDR3 DNA reads TGTGCCTGGAGTGTACGCGCAGATACGCAGTATTTT. The chain uses TRBV30 and TRBJ2-3, with unresolved D. V was cut by 0 bases and J by 4 bases, with 5 bases left in between. Germline loops: CDR1 GTSNPN, CDR2 SVGIG (reference sequence). This CDR3 comprises 12 residues.

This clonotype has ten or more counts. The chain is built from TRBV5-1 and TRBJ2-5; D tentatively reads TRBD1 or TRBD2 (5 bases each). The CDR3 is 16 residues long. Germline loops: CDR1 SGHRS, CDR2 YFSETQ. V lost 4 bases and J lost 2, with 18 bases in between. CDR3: CASSLGPGRKQETQYF. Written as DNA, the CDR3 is TGCGCCAGCAGCCTAGGACCGGGGCGCAAACAAGAGACCCAGTACTTC.

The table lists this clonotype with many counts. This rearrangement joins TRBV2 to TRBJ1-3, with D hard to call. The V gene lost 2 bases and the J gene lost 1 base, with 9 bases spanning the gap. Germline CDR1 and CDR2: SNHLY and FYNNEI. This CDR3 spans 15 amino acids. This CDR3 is CASSERVLSGNTIYF. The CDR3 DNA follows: TGTGCCAGCAGTGAAAGGGTTTTGTCTGGAAACACCATATATTTT.

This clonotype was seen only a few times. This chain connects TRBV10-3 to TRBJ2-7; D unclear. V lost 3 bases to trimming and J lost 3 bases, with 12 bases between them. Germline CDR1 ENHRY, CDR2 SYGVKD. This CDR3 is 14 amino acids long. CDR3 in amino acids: CAISDVDPFYEQYF. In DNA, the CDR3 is TGTGCCATCAGTGATGTGGACCCGTTCTACGAGCAGTACTTC.

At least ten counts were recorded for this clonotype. The CDR3: CASSAGTGGNQPQHF. CDR3 DNA: TGTGCCAGCAGCGCCGGGACAGGGGGCAATCAGCCCCAGCATTTT. The gene calls are TRBV9 and TRBJ1-5; 10 bases are a match to TRBD1. V was pared by 3 bases and J by 2 bases, with 2 bases of the junction left unmatched. Germline V CDR1 and CDR2: SGDLS, YYNGEE. The length of the CDR3 is 15 residues. The variable domain in full, completed from reference TRBV9 and TRBJ1-5, reads DSGVTQTPKHLITATGQRVTLRCSPRSGDLSVYWYQQSLDQGLQFLIQYYNGEERAKGNILERFSAQQFPDLHSELNLSSLELGDSALYFCASSAGTGGNQPQHFGDGTRLSIL.

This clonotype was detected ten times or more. Written as DNA, the CDR3 is TGCGCCAGCAGCTTCCTGGAAGAGCAGTACTTC. Its translation is CASSFLEEQYF. This rearrangement joins TRBV5-1 to TRBJ2-7; D is unresolved. Germline loops: CDR1 SGHRS, CDR2 YFSETQ. The length of the CDR3 is 11 residues. The V end lost 2 bases, the J end lost 7 bases, and 7 bases lay between the germline ends.

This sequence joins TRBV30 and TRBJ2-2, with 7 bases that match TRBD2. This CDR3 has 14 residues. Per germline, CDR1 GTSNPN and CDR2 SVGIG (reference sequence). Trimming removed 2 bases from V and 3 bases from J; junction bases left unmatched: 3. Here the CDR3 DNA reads TGTGCCTGGAGTTGGGGAGGGGACACCGGGGAGCTGTTTTTT. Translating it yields CAWSWGGDTGELFF. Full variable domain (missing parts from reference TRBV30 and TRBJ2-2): SQTIHQWPATLVQPVGSPLSLECTVEGTSNPNLYWYRQAAGRGLQLLFYSVGIGQISSEVPQNLSASRPQDRQFILSSKKLLLSDSGFYLCAWSWGGDTGELFFGEGSRLTVL.

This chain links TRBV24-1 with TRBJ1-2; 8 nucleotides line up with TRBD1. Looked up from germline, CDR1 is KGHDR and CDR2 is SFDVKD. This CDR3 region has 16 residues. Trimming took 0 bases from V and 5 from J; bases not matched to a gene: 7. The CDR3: CATSDLQDRERYGYTF. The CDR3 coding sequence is TGTGCCACCAGTGATTTGCAGGACAGGGAACGGTATGGCTACACCTTC.

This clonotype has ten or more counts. This CDR3 reads CASSFRVYPVETQYF. CDR3 nucleotide sequence: TGTGCCAGCAGTTTCCGAGTCTACCCTGTTGAGACCCAGTACTTC. The chain is built from TRBV12-3 or TRBV12-4 and TRBJ2-5; D ambiguous. V shed 3 bases and J shed 5 bases, with 16 bases lying between them. The CDR3 is 15 amino acids.

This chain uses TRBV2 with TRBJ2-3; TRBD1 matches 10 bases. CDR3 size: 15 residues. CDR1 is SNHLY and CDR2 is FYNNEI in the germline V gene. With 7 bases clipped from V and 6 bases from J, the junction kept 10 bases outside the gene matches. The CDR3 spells CASTWDRGRGDTQYF. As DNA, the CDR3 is TGTGCCAGCACCTGGGACAGGGGACGAGGGGATACGCAGTATTTT.

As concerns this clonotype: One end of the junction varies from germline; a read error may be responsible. CDR3 amino acids: CCARDREGMASYEQYF. CDR3 nucleotides: TGCTGTGCTAGAGATAGGGAGGGGATGGCGTCCTACGAGCAGTACTTC. The rearrangement links TRBV20-1 to TRBJ2-7, with 7 bases that match TRBD2. This CDR3 contains 16 residues. In germline, CDR1 is DFQATT, CDR2 SNEGSKA (reference sequence).

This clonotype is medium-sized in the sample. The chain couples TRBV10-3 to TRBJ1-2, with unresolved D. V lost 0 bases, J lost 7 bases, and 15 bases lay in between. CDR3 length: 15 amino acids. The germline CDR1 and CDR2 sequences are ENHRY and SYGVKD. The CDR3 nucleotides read TGTGCCATCAGTGAGTCGAGCGGCCCTAGGGCTGGCTACACCTTC. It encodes CAISESSGPRAGYTF.

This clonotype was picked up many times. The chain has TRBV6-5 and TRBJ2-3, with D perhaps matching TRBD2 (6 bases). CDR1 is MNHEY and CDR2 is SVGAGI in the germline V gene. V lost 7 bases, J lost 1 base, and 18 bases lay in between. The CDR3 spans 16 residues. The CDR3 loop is CASTGAGLPGTDTQYF. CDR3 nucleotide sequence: TGTGCCAGCACGGGAGCTGGGCTACCGGGCACAGATACGCAGTATTTT.